What follows describes a single T cell receptor beta chain. What it binds is unknown. A much larger clone differs from this one at a single base, so this may be a read error. The repertoire was sequenced with immunoSEQ multiplex PCR; TCRdb's copy has only in-frame clones and lacks some. In the table there are about 42,000 clones, roughly four fifths of which are singletons. This entry belongs to a study of OX40 agonist ivuxolimab in advanced cancers. Background on the study: Among those treated, three patients had partial responses, one with hepatocellular carcinoma and two with cutaneous melanoma. Findings of the study overall: Some patients without response likewise showed low normalized clonal expansion. There were, on average, more expanded clones in CD8+ T cells than in CD4+. Expanded peripheral T cells had an undetermined antigen specificity.

The germline CDR1 and CDR2 sequences are MNHEY and SMNVEV (reference sequence). V lost 2 bases, J lost 1 base, and 2 bases lay in between. The CDR3 sequence is 12 residues long. This receptor was obtained from an adult with an advanced solid tumor such as melanoma, head and neck, liver or kidney cancer. Sequencing was performed on CD4+ or CD8+ T cells sorted from blood, taken in a trial of the OX40 agonist ivuxolimab. This chain links TRBV27 with TRBJ1-1; D is unresolved. CDR3 coding DNA: TGTGCCAGCAGTTTAGGGAACACTGAAGCTTTCTTT. As protein: CASSLGNTEAFF.